This T cell receptor beta chain stems from a study of beta chain features in type 1 diabetes. Study-wide results and caveats: In all four CD4+ subsets, TCRB CDR3 length was significantly, moderately reduced in type 1 diabetes. The VDJ junctions of type 1 diabetes patients carried fewer insertions and more deletions.

Since all of the isolated RNA was reverse transcribed, expressed TCRB transcripts were what got sequenced. Assay used: immunoSEQ multiplex PCR; TCRdb lists only in-frame clones, some missing. The profile shows 250,000 to 350,000 clones, around 15% of them singletons. The CDR3 is 15 amino acids. V was clipped by 0 bases and J by 5 bases, with 11 bases between them. In germline, CDR1 is MGHRA, CDR2 YSYEKL. To note about this clone: Its antigen is undetermined.

One heparinised blood draw averaging approximately 100 mL was given by each donor. Sorting produced populations that all topped 95% purity. The clonotype was recovered from a man between 25 and 39 years old in good health. The material sequenced was central memory CD4+ T cells from blood. The V call is TRBV4-1, the J call TRBJ2-1; D is possibly TRBD1 (6 bases). For the CDR3, the DNA is TGCGCCAGCAGCCAAGATGGTAAGGGGGACAATGAGCAGTTCTTC. Protein: CASSQDGKGDNEQFF.